This paragraph covers one TCR beta chain sequence. No antigen is known for it. Per-base quality was not reported, and no clone a single base away is much larger than it. From the second PCR step on, the TCR alpha and beta chain libraries were amplified in separate reactions. Donor CMV status was determined by IFNgamma production from CD4+ T cells after overnight stimulation of fresh PBMCs with CMV viral lysate. Using Miltenyi beads, CD4 T cells were first positively selected, and CD8 T cells were then positively selected from the CD4-negative fraction. Cells were stained for CD3, CD4, CD8, CD45RA, CD27 and a live/dead dye and were sorted on a BD Aria II into four subsets based on CD45RA and CD27. Blood came from three healthy volunteers, each fractionated into CD4 and CD8 T cells and then into four differentiation subsets. Approximately 120 ml of peripheral blood was collected from each donor, and PBMC were isolated by Ficoll-Paque PLUS density-gradient centrifugation. After sorting, cells were lysed in RLT buffer, RNA was extracted using a Qiagen RNeasy kit, and the extracted RNA was stored at -80 degrees C.

Unmatched junction bases come to 8, with V trimmed by 1 base and J by 6 bases. CDR1 and CDR2 are read off the germline V gene (reference sequence) as PRHDT and FYEKMQ. The CDR3 numbers 15 residues from cysteine through phenylalanine. Only the CDR3 region is kept as DNA, spanning 45 bases read in frame from base 1. This entry belongs to a study of naive and memory T cell subsets (dated by TCRdb to 2017 to 2019). Broadly, across the study: An open-source, UMI-based TCR alpha and beta sequencing pipeline was applied to sorted naive and memory peripheral blood T cell subsets. The functional CMV T cell responses agreed completely with IgG serology results. RNA was DNase-treated and reverse transcribed with TCR constant-region primers, mostly using SuperScript III. What the work shows at the level of the full study, not this receptor alone: After error correction, over 90% of naive TCR sequences appeared only once, giving much steeper abundance distributions than memory subsets. The repertoire findings for the naive and memory subsets could not be validated against a ground truth, as none was available. RNA-based TCR counts may be affected by expression changes linked to T cell activation and differentiation. A power law was followed by TCR abundance, with an exponent that differed between naive and memory subsets but was consistent across the three individuals. In both CD4 and CD8 cells, a rise in Gini index and a fall in Shannon and inverse Simpson diversity were observed from naive through CM, EM and EMRA. Naive repertoires, especially CD8, contained a few larger clonotypes, possibly memory cells re-expressing CD45RA. Each clonotype was defined as a single alpha or beta chain sequence rather than as a paired alpha/beta receptor.

Library preparation used UMI-ligation and nested PCR. The beta constant-region primer consisted of an equimolar mixture of two oligonucleotides that together covered TRBC1 and TRBC2. The ligated cDNA went through four rounds of PCR with nested alpha and beta constant-region primers together with the SP2 primer. A single-stranded oligonucleotide bearing the SP2 primer plus a 12-nucleotide UMI was ligated onto the 3' end of the cDNA by T4 RNA ligase 1. Incubation of the ligation reaction lasted about 20-25 hours at 16 degrees C. PCR2 was usually performed as a SYBR Green qPCR and halted at a preset threshold so that over-amplification would not occur. All purifications after the first were performed with Agencourt AMPure XP magnetic beads. Libraries were quantified by Qubit and checked on a TapeStation, where a main peak was expected near 650 bp. Pooled libraries were sequenced on an Illumina MiSeq with v2 2x251 paired-end kits, typically giving about 0.85-2.3 million reads per sample. Libraries were pooled at around 4 nM per sample, and 5-7% PhiX was added to improve cluster recognition. The published analysis was carried out like this. FASTQ reads processed by Demultiplexor were assigned V and J genes by Decombinator through tag matching that tolerated a single base-pair mismatch. Collapsinator used UMIs to correct both sequencing errors and frequency errors arising from PCR heterogeneity. TCRs were translated and CDR3s were extracted from the conserved cysteine to the FGXG phenylalanine by CDR3Translator, with non-productive sequences being flagged. Repertoires were subsampled to equal numbers of UMI-defined TCRs before Gini, Shannon entropy and inverse Simpson indices were calculated. Within the linear range, a power law was fitted by maximum likelihood to the distributions of clonotype abundance. On one naive CD8 sample, the pipeline and MIGEC gave similar UMI counts, unique TCR numbers and clonal distributions. One analysis removed from the naive repertoire any naive TCRs that were also present in any memory subset from the same donor. A set of some 7,000 CMV-associated CDR3 sequences, compiled from VDJdb and a published dataset, was used to search the repertoires. TCRdb trimmed public reads at Q25 via fastp, called clones via MiXCR and kept in-frame beta chains. CDR3 protein duplicates are merged, each entry listing the most common genes and DNA. The V and J calls come from TCRdb's annotation, not from the publication. This sample holds 95,000 to 110,000 distinct CDR3 sequences; roughly 15% were observed only once. Of the sample, around 2.8% falls within the top ten clones.

The sample consisted of naive CD8+ T cells from blood. The cell subset or site label for this specimen denotes: naive T cells, CD45RA high CD27+. The V gene is TRBV13 and the J gene is TRBJ2-7, with 8 central nucleotides matching TRBD1. This clonotype originated in a human donor in good health. For the CDR3, the sequence is CASSLDDAGGGEQYF. The DNA sequence reads TGTGCCAGCAGCTTAGACGATGCAGGGGGCGGCGAGCAGTACTTC.